This T cell receptor (beta chain) was recorded in a study of blood T cell repertoires in COVID-19. Across the study: From the United States, Italy and Spain came samples of acute and convalescent COVID-19.

The length of the CDR3 is 13 residues. From germline, CDR1 is MNHEY and CDR2 SMNVEV (reference sequence). The V end lost 3 bases, the J end lost 5 bases, and 7 bases lay between the germline ends. Source study methods: The assay estimated nucleated cells by amplifying reference gene primers. TCRdb keeps only in-frame clones here, not all; method: immunoSEQ multiplex PCR. Clonal size and the V and J genes are those of that table, whereas D and trimming came from the DNA. The sample has about 310,000 clones, 90% seen once. This clone was recorded a few times. Seattle's cohort entered during active infection and was followed longitudinally.

This receptor was obtained from a middle-aged woman with COVID-19, enrolled during active disease. The sequenced sample consisted of peripheral blood. The V gene is TRBV27, the J gene TRBJ1-4; a possible D gene is TRBD1 (5 bases). The CDR3 is CASSFSGNEKLFF. The CDR3 nucleotides read TGTGCCAGCAGTTTTTCAGGGAATGAAAAACTGTTTTTT.